A single count supports the clone carrying this TCR beta chain. No antigen is known for it. The assay was immunoSEQ multiplex PCR, and TCRdb's table has in-frame clones only and misses some. The sample records about 14,000 clones, 91% being singletons. Specified time point: newly diagnosed, previously untreated cHL patient sample. CD8+ T cell isolation from thawed PBMCs was performed by magnetic negative selection. Untreated, newly diagnosed classical Hodgkin lymphoma PBMCs were used for comparison. This specimen comes from a study of PD-1 blockade in classical Hodgkin lymphoma. Broader study findings: No one has yet defined what causes the repertoire differences, which may be disease activity or prior therapy. Newly diagnosed patients had baseline TCR diversity that was reportedly lower than that of healthy donors.

V dropped 4 bases and J dropped 7 bases, with 14 bases sitting between them. CDR3 length equals 14 residues. Germline V gene lookup returns CDR1 MNHEY and CDR2 SMNVEV (reference sequence). This chain links TRBV27 with TRBJ1-5; TRBD1 might be the D (6 bases). The sample was CD8+ T cells from blood. This sequence originates from a human donor with classical Hodgkin lymphoma. CDR3 nucleotide sequence: TGTGCCAGCAGTTCCACAGGGTCCCAACAGCCCCAGCATTTT. Protein: CASSSTGSQQPQHF.